This passage covers 4 T cell receptor beta chains from one sample sequenced in a study of T cell responses to AZD1222 COVID-19 vaccine. Produced via immunoSEQ multiplex PCR; TCRdb's table is partial and in-frame only. The sample holds over 85,000 clones, around 83% seen once. Source: peripheral blood, taken on day 0 of AZD1222 vaccination. These receptors were obtained from an adult in good health.

The chain couples TRBV9 to TRBJ2-5; D might be TRBD1 (6 bases). The V end was cut by 1 base, the J end by 4 bases, with 14 bases between. This CDR3 has 15 amino acids. Per the germline V gene, CDR1 is SGDLS and CDR2 is YYNGEE. The CDR3 DNA sequence: TGTGCCAGCAGCGTATCCACTACAGGGTTAGAGACCCAGTACTTC. It encodes CASSVSTTGLETQYF.

The chain carries TRBV2 and TRBJ2-1, with TRBD1 matching 7 bases. V gave up 6 bases and J gave up 6 bases; unmatched junction bases: 5. The CDR3 covers 13 residues. The germline CDR1 and CDR2 sequences are SNHLY and FYNNEI. DNA for the CDR3: TGTGCCAGCAGAGACAGGGTAGTCAATGAGCAGTTCTTC. Its translation is CASRDRVVNEQFF.

This clone was detected a few times. The rearrangement uses TRBV30 and TRBJ1-6; D may be TRBD1 (5 bases). This CDR3 has 15 amino acids. CDR1 is GTSNPN and CDR2 is SVGIG in the germline V gene (reference sequence). V was clipped by 3 bases and J by 3 bases, with 12 bases between them. DNA of the CDR3: TGTGCCTGGAGGTACGGGGGTGGCTATAATTCACCCCTCCACTTT. Translating gives CAWRYGGGYNSPLHF. The full variable domain, rest sourced from reference TRBV30 and TRBJ1-6, is SQTIHQWPATLVQPVGSPLSLECTVEGTSNPNLYWYRQAAGRGLQLLFYSVGIGQISSEVPQNLSASRPQDRQFILSSKKLLLSDSGFYLCAWRYGGGYNSPLHFGNGTRLTVT.

This sequence joins TRBV2 and TRBJ1-4; D is undetermined. The CDR3 spans 12 residues. CDR1 and CDR2 from the germline V gene are SNHLY and FYNNEI. CDR3 bases: TGTGCGTCGGGAGTAACTAATGAAAAACTGTTTTTT. Its protein product is CASGVTNEKLFF.